Following are 7 T cell receptor beta chains from one sample sequenced in a study of monozygotic twins with inflammatory bowel disease. No DNA is given; TCRdb re-called the 5' RACE reads and lists each CDR3 protein once. This repertoire comprises about 300,000 distinct CDR3 sequences; its ten largest clones make up 5.6%. What was sequenced was blood. All receptors come from a human donor with ulcerative colitis or Crohn's disease, or a healthy co-twin of an affected twin (not recorded which).

The V gene is TRBV7-2, the J gene TRBJ2-2; the D gene TCRdb calls, TRBD1, cannot be checked with no DNA. Germline V lookup: CDR1 SGHTA, CDR2 FQGNSA. The CDR3 sequence is 15 residues long. This CDR3 reads CASSLRQGRSGELFF.

The V call is TRBV6-4, the J call TRBJ1-3. CDR1 is MRHNA, CDR2 SNTAGT, per germline. The CDR3 is made up of 14 amino acids. The CDR3 here is CASSDQANGNTIYF.

The gene calls are TRBV4-1 and TRBJ2-7; TCRdb calls TRBD1, which cannot be checked without DNA. The CDR3 length is 13 residues. The germline V gene has CDR1 MGHRA and CDR2 YSYEKL. This chain's CDR3 is CASSQGTGLMQYF.

This CDR3 is CASSYSNRAPSLYNEQFF. The chain is built from TRBV3-1 and TRBJ2-1; TCRdb reports TRBD2, a call that lacks DNA to check it against. This CDR3 has 18 residues. Germline-derived CDR1 and CDR2 are LGHDT and YNNKEL (reference sequence).

This sequence joins TRBV20-1 and TRBJ1-2; no DNA is available, so the TRBD1 call from TCRdb remains unchecked. Germline CDR1 reads DFQATT; CDR2 reads SNEGSKA (reference sequence). CDR3 size: 13 residues. CDR3 loop: CSASLQGAYGYTF.

V is TRBV29-1 and J is TRBJ2-2; TCRdb indicates TRBD1, and absent DNA this call remains unverified. Per germline, CDR1 SQVTM and CDR2 ANQGSEA. CDR3 length: 15 residues. The CDR3: CSVEGGGIGTGELFF.

The gene calls are TRBV12-3 or TRBV12-4 and TRBJ1-2. The CDR3 extends over 16 amino acids. The CDR3 here is CASSLDVTPYYYGYTF.